The 20 T cell receptor beta chains listed next were all sequenced from one sample in a study of blood T cell repertoires in COVID-19. Clones were read by immunoSEQ multiplex PCR, and TCRdb kept only the in-frame ones, dropping some. The sample has about 200,000 clones; around 80% are singletons. Sequenced: peripheral blood. Every receptor here comes from a human donor in a cohort sampled during active COVID-19.

The DNA for the CDR3 is TGCGCCAGCAGCTTGGCTGGACAGGGGGTGAGGTATCAGGGCTACACCTTC. Its translation is CASSLAGQGVRYQGYTF. The chain couples TRBV5-1 to TRBJ1-2, with 10 bases lining up with TRBD1. The J segment lost 8 bases and the V segment lost 0 bases, leaving 13 bases of the junction unmatched. Germline V gives CDR1 SGHRS, CDR2 YFSETQ. The CDR3 has 17 residues.

The J gene is TRBJ1-2, the V gene TRBV12-3 or TRBV12-4; D call uncertain. The CDR3 totals 12 residues. V was shortened by 2 bases and J by 7 bases, with 8 bases between the two germline ends. CDR3 residues: CASSLSVIGYTF. In DNA form, the CDR3 reads TGTGCCAGCAGTTTATCGGTAATTGGCTACACCTTC.

The chain employs TRBV6-1 and TRBJ2-7; TRBD1 matches 7 bases. Per germline, CDR1 MNHNS and CDR2 SASEGT. CDR3 size: 14 residues. V lost 3 bases, J lost 3 bases, and 5 bases stayed unmatched. CDR3 in amino acids: CASSDPGQYYEQYF. The CDR3, as DNA: TGTGCCAGCAGTGACCCGGGACAGTACTACGAGCAGTACTTC.

This chain links TRBV5-5 with TRBJ2-1, with 8 bases that match TRBD1. The CDR3 is 15 amino acids. The ends lost 1 base at V and 2 bases at J; junction bases unmatched: 2. CDR1 is SGHKS, CDR2 YYEKEE, per germline (reference sequence). As DNA, the CDR3 is TGTGCCAGCAGCTTGCGGGACAGGCCCTACAATGAGCAGTTCTTC. It codes for CASSLRDRPYNEQFF.

This clone has only a few counts. The gene calls are TRBV4-1 and TRBJ2-1; 8 bases align to TRBD2. Germline trimming cut 0 bases from V and 6 bases from J; bases unmatched to any gene: 4. The CDR3 runs 15 residues. CDR1 and CDR2 (germline): MGHRA, YSYEKL. CDR3 nucleotides: TGCGCCAGCAGCCAAGATCGGACTAGCCGCAATGAGCAGTTCTTC. Amino acid sequence: CASSQDRTSRNEQFF.

The chain recombines TRBV5-1 with TRBJ2-3, with 7 bases fitting TRBD1. With 3 bases clipped from V and 3 bases from J, the junction kept 4 bases outside the gene matches. CDR3 length equals 14 residues. Germline CDR1 SGHRS, CDR2 YFSETQ. The CDR3: CASSSGTATDTQYF. The CDR3 DNA reads as TGCGCCAGCAGCTCAGGGACAGCTACAGATACGCAGTATTTT.

The V call is TRBV18, the J call TRBJ1-2, with 9 positions matching TRBD1. CDR1 and CDR2 (germline): KGHSH, LQKENI. This CDR3 is 15 amino acids long. Trimming at V came to 3 bases and at J to 8 bases, leaving 10 bases not matched to a gene. The CDR3 nucleotides are TGTGCCAGCTCACCGACTACAGGGGGCGCGGAAGGCTACACCTTC. Protein sequence: CASSPTTGGAEGYTF.

The rearrangement joins TRBV6-5 to TRBJ2-7; D unresolved. The CDR3 is 16 amino acids. Germline CDR1 MNHEY, CDR2 SVGAGI. Trimming pared 0 bases from V and 4 bases from J, leaving 16 bases between. This CDR3 is CASSYSRQSRVYEQYF. In DNA, the CDR3 is TGTGCCAGCAGTTACTCCAGGCAGAGCCGAGTTTACGAGCAGTACTTC.

This clone came up once. The chain has TRBV7-9 and TRBJ2-1; D unclear. The CDR3 covers 16 residues. The V gene's germline CDR1 is SEHNR and CDR2 FQNEAQ (reference sequence). V lost 5 bases and J 0 bases, leaving 14 bases between the germline ends. In nucleotides, the CDR3 is TGTGCCAGCAGCCCGAGTGGCTACAGCTCCTACAATGAGCAGTTCTTC. Translating it yields CASSPSGYSSYNEQFF.

This clone was picked up a small number of times. The chain combines TRBV30 with TRBJ1-1, with D maybe TRBD1 (6 bases). Deletions cut 3 bases from V and 0 bases from J, with 8 bases between. The germline V gene encodes CDR1 GTSNPN and CDR2 SVGIG (reference sequence). The CDR3 runs to 13 residues. DNA for the CDR3: TGTGCCTGGAGACGACAGGTGAACACTGAAGCTTTCTTT. As protein: CAWRRQVNTEAFF.

In nucleotides, the CDR3 is TGTGCCAGCACAGGGGGCTACGAGCAGTACTTC. Its protein is CASTGGYEQYF. This chain links TRBV6-5 with TRBJ2-7, with 7 positions matching TRBD1. In germline, CDR1 is MNHEY, CDR2 SVGAGI. With 7 bases clipped from V and 3 bases from J, the junction kept 0 bases outside the gene matches. The CDR3 runs 11 residues.

Worth noting for this clone: An end of the junction does not agree with germline; a read error may underlie this. The chain links TRBV5-1 to TRBJ1-4, with 10 bases fitting TRBD1. The CDR3 is 13 residues long. Germline V gene data show CDR1 as SGHRS and CDR2 as YFSETQ. The CDR3 bases are TGCGCCAGCAGCCCACAAGGGGACAGGGGTATGATTTTT. Its translation: CASSPQGDRGMIF. The full variable domain, its missing parts supplied by reference TRBV5-1 and TRBJ1-4, is KAGVTQTPRYLIKTRGQQVTLSCSPISGHRSVSWYQQTPGQGLQFLFEYFSETQRNKGNFPGRFSGRQFSNSRSEMNVSTLELGDSALYLCASSPQGDRGMIFGSGTQLSVL.

The chain's CDR3 is CASSQDTGSPDTQYF. The CDR3 nucleotides are TGTGCCAGCAGCCAAGATACAGGGTCCCCAGATACGCAGTATTTT. The chain joins TRBV4-2 to TRBJ2-3; TRBD1 is a possible D gene (6 bases). Trimming took off 0 bases at V and 4 bases at J, with 11 bases between the two ends. Looked up from germline, CDR1 is LGHNA and CDR2 is YNFKEQ. The CDR3 loop spans 15 amino acids.

This chain links TRBV7-9 with TRBJ2-7; D may be TRBD2 (6 bases). There are 13 residues in the CDR3. The V end was cut by 2 bases, the J end by 5 bases, with 10 bases between. The germline CDR1 and CDR2 sequences are SEHNR and FQNEAQ (reference sequence). Written as DNA, the CDR3 is TGTGCCAGCAGCTTATACCGCGGGGACGAGCAGTACTTC. It is translated as CASSLYRGDEQYF.

The chain joins TRBV29-1 to TRBJ1-1, with 7 bases that match TRBD1. The CDR3 extends over 13 amino acids. V lost 5 bases and J lost 0; bases outside the gene matches: 3. The germline CDR1 and CDR2 sequences are SQVTM and ANQGSEA. The CDR3 nucleotides are TGCAGCGTTTGGGACAGCGTGAACACTGAAGCTTTCTTT. It specifies CSVWDSVNTEAFF.

The genes are TRBV18 and TRBJ2-1; 10 nucleotides line up with TRBD2. V trimming: 4 bases; J trimming: 3 bases; junction bases outside the gene matches: 3. The V gene's germline CDR1 is KGHSH and CDR2 LQKENI. The CDR3 totals 15 residues. The CDR3, as DNA: TGTGCCAGCTCACTACTAGCGGGGAGCTACAATGAGCAGTTCTTC. As protein: CASSLLAGSYNEQFF. Combining the CDR3 with reference TRBV18 and TRBJ2-1 gives the whole variable domain NAGVMQNPRHLVRRRGQEARLRCSPMKGHSHVYWYRQLPEEGLKFMVYLQKENIIDESGMPKERFSAEFPKEGPSILRIQQVVRGDSAAYFCASSLLAGSYNEQFFGPGTRLTVL.

The chain recombines TRBV27 with TRBJ1-1; 9 bases fit TRBD1. Looked up from germline, CDR1 is MNHEY and CDR2 is SMNVEV (reference sequence). The CDR3 is 12 residues long. The J segment lost 9 bases and the V segment lost 8 bases, leaving 7 bases of the junction unmatched. This chain's CDR3 is CASSRDRAQAFF. CDR3 bases: TGTGCCAGCTCCCGGGACAGGGCCCAAGCTTTCTTT.

The chain joins TRBV15 to TRBJ2-5; 10 bases fit TRBD2. Germline CDR1 is LNHNV and CDR2 is YYDKDF (reference sequence). The length of the CDR3 is 17 residues. Trimming at V came to 8 bases and at J to 5 bases, leaving 17 bases not matched to a gene. CDR3 sequence (DNA): TGTGCCACCGGGCTTCTTCAGCGGGAGGGGAGGGGGGAGACCCAGTACTTC. It yields the protein CATGLLQREGRGETQYF.

The rearrangement links TRBV27 to TRBJ2-1; tentative D call: TRBD2 (5 bases). CDR1 and CDR2 from the germline V gene are MNHEY and SMNVEV (reference sequence). V was cut by 4 bases and J by 8 bases, with 12 bases left in between. The CDR3 is 13 residues long. The CDR3 DNA follows: TGTGCCAGCAGTTCAGGACTTTTGGATGAGCAGTTCTTC. Translation: CASSSGLLDEQFF.

The chain has TRBV28 and TRBJ2-1; D not resolved. This CDR3 comprises 14 residues. The V end lost 5 bases, the J end lost 0 bases, and 8 bases lay between the germline ends. CDR1 is MDHEN, CDR2 SYDVKM, per germline. The CDR3 DNA is TGTGCCAGCAGTCGGCCAGGCTCCTACAATGAGCAGTTCTTC. It is translated as CASSRPGSYNEQFF.